Here is one TCR beta chain with its context. The study assigned cohorts using participant-reported clinical history. Cohort 3 donors were reported recovered after two negative PCRs, clearance, or symptom resolution. The data were taken from a study of blood T cell repertoires in COVID-19. Study details: In each case, the material was cDNA or gDNA derived from T cells, B-cell-depleted T cells, or PBMCs.

Source study methods: From reference gene primer amplification, estimates of nucleated cell counts were derived. Repertoires were generated with immunoSEQ multiplex PCR, while TCRdb's copy carries only in-frame clones and drops some. V, J and clone size derive from that table, while D and trimming were established from the DNA sequence. The sample shows under 250,000 clones, 70% to 90% of them seen only once. CDR1 is MNHEY and CDR2 is SVGEGT in the germline V gene. Deletions cut 5 bases from V and 10 bases from J, with 15 bases between. There are 14 residues in the CDR3. The chain recombines TRBV6-2 or TRBV6-3 with TRBJ1-6; no firm D call. The receptor was derived from a man aged 35-49 years who had recovered from COVID-19. The sequenced sample was PBMCs or T cells enriched from blood (not recorded which). The CDR3 nucleotides are TGTGCCAGCAGTCGATCCCCGGCGGAATCACCCCTCCACTTT. Its protein is CASSRSPAESPLHF.